The 21 T cell receptor beta chains listed next were all sequenced from one sample in a study of T-cell reconstitution after alpha-beta-depleted transplantation in children. A library of TCRbeta sequences, prepared with unique molecular identifiers, was generated. Using its own MiXCR run on the PCR reads, TCRdb lists one record per CDR3 protein. Of just under 150,000 distinct CDR3 sequences detected, around 9% appear once; the ten largest clones hold less than 20%. The specimen was PBMCs, mostly from graft donor cells, collected 180 days after TCRalphabeta/CD19-depleted stem cell transplant. These receptor sequences come from a female patient aged 2 to 10 who had a stem cell transplant for congenital amegakaryocytic thrombocytopenia, so the T cells may come from the graft donor.

This clonotype was seen only a few times. The chain combines TRBV6-5 with TRBJ2-3; perhaps TRBD2 as D (7 bases). The CDR3 spans 15 residues. V was pared by 2 bases and J by 4 bases, with 13 bases between. Germline V lookup: CDR1 MNHEY, CDR2 SVGAGI. The CDR3 DNA reads TGTGCCAGCAGTTACCCGGGGGGCAGGGCAGATACGCAGTATTTT. Protein product: CASSYPGGRADTQYF.

This chain links TRBV7-2 with TRBJ2-5, with 13 bases lining up with TRBD2. With V trimmed by 6 bases and J by 7 bases, 11 bases remained unmatched. The CDR3 covers 16 residues. Germline values: CDR1 SGHTA, CDR2 FQGNSA. CDR3: CASRPKLAGGPGTQYF. The CDR3 DNA sequence: TGTGCCAGCAGACCAAAACTAGCGGGGGGGCCGGGGACCCAGTACTTC.

This clonotype appeared many times. This sequence joins TRBV15 and TRBJ1-2; D gene unclear. The CDR3 is 15 amino acids. Looked up from germline, CDR1 is LNHNV and CDR2 is YYDKDF (reference sequence). The V end was cut by 0 bases, the J end by 2 bases, with 10 bases between. This CDR3 is CATSRDRQVNYGYTF. CDR3 nucleotide sequence: TGTGCCACCAGCAGAGATCGGCAGGTGAACTATGGCTACACCTTC.

This clonotype showed up many times. The CDR3 sequence is CSVDGYNSETQYF. The CDR3 DNA reads TGCAGCGTTGACGGGTACAATTCGGAGACCCAGTACTTC. The J gene is TRBJ2-5, the V gene TRBV29-1; D remains ambiguous. Trimming shortened V by 3 bases and J by 5 bases, and 13 bases separated the two germline ends. The CDR3 totals 13 residues. CDR1 is SQVTM, CDR2 ANQGSEA, per germline. The full variable domain, in which reference TRBV29-1 and TRBJ2-5 provide the parts outside the CDR3, is SAVISQKPSRDICQRGTSLTIQCQVDSQVTMMFWYRQQPGQSLTLIATANQGSEATYESGFVIDKFPISRPNLTFSTLTVSNMSPEDSSIYLCSVDGYNSETQYFGPGTRLLVL.

The gene calls are TRBV30 and TRBJ1-1; D is undetermined. The length of the CDR3 is 11 residues. V was pared by 5 bases and J by 7 bases, with 11 bases between. Germline V gene lookup returns CDR1 GTSNPN and CDR2 SVGIG (reference sequence). CDR3: CAWGIRFEAFF. The CDR3 DNA follows: TGTGCCTGGGGGATACGGTTTGAAGCTTTCTTT.

Notes on this clonotype: A read error may account for a junction end that differs from germline. The chain joins TRBV7-3 to TRBJ2-3; the D gene is possibly TRBD1 (5 bases). CDR3 size: 15 residues. Germline-derived CDR1 and CDR2 are SGHTA and FQGTGA. The CDR3 loop is CASSVTLTAPDTQYF. The CDR3 DNA is TGTGCCAGCAGCGTAACCCTGACAGCCCCAGATACGCAGTATTTT.

A remark on this clonotype: A much bigger clone sits one base away, suggesting this may be a read error. The chain couples TRBV18 to TRBJ1-1; no reliable D call. Per the germline V gene, CDR1 is KGHSH and CDR2 is LQKENI. CDR3 length equals 14 residues. Trimming shortened V by 6 bases and J by 10 bases, and 21 bases separated the two germline ends. CDR3 residues: CASSPGPSGWGAFF. CDR3 nucleotide sequence: TGTGCCAGCTCCCCAGGTCCGTCGGGTTGGGGAGCTTTCTTT.

This clonotype was found many times. This chain uses TRBV20-1 with TRBJ1-5; tentatively, D is TRBD1 (5 bases). The CDR3 has 14 amino acids. Deletions cut 1 base from V and 7 bases from J, with 14 bases between. Per germline, CDR1 DFQATT and CDR2 SNEGSKA (reference sequence). In DNA, the CDR3 is TGCAGTGCTAGAGCCACCGACAGCGCCCAGCCCCAGCATTTT. Its protein product is CSARATDSAQPQHF.

This clonotype occurred a few times. As DNA, the CDR3 is TGCAGTGCTAGAGATTCGGGACAGGGGTCTTCACCCCTCCACTTT. Translated: CSARDSGQGSSPLHF. J is TRBJ1-6 and V is TRBV20-1, with TRBD1 matching over 10 bases. Trimming cost V 0 bases and J 9 bases; bases outside gene matches: 5. The germline V gene encodes CDR1 DFQATT and CDR2 SNEGSKA (reference sequence). CDR3 length: 15 amino acids.

This clonotype was counted between two and nine times. The V and J genes are TRBV6-1 and TRBJ1-1; tentative D call: TRBD1 (6 bases). V dropped 7 bases and J dropped 2 bases, with 14 bases sitting between them. From germline, CDR1 is MNHNS and CDR2 SASEGT. The CDR3 has 14 residues. Here the CDR3 DNA reads TGTGCCAGCAACCGGGACAACTTTAACACTGAAGCTTTCTTT. This translates into CASNRDNFNTEAFF.

This clonotype was observed a handful of times. The gene calls are TRBV20-1 and TRBJ2-5; no clear D. The V end lost 6 bases, the J end lost 5 bases, and 16 bases lay between the germline ends. This CDR3 is 13 amino acids long. Per germline, CDR1 DFQATT and CDR2 SNEGSKA (reference sequence). The CDR3 nucleotides are TGCAGTGCCCCGGGCCCCTACGAGGAGACCCAGTACTTC. Translated: CSAPGPYEETQYF.

This clonotype appeared many times. The chain joins TRBV5-1 to TRBJ2-2; possibly TRBD2 for D (6 bases). This CDR3 contains 14 residues. Germline V lookup: CDR1 SGHRS, CDR2 YFSETQ. Trimming cost V 1 base and J 6 bases, with 10 bases left between them. CDR3 sequence: CASSLWTNPGELFF. In DNA, the CDR3 is TGCGCCAGCAGCTTGTGGACTAATCCCGGGGAGCTGTTTTTT. Drawing the rest from reference TRBV5-1 and TRBJ2-2, the complete variable domain is KAGVTQTPRYLIKTRGQQVTLSCSPISGHRSVSWYQQTPGQGLQFLFEYFSETQRNKGNFPGRFSGRQFSNSRSEMNVSTLELGDSALYLCASSLWTNPGELFFGEGSRLTVL.

The chain carries TRBV20-1 and TRBJ1-4; 10 nucleotides match TRBD1. The CDR3 runs 16 residues. Germline CDR1 reads DFQATT; CDR2 reads SNEGSKA (reference sequence). The V gene end was trimmed by 4 bases and the J gene end by 4 bases; junction bases not matched to a gene: 9. CDR3 nucleotide sequence: TGCAGTGCTACCCGCGGCGGGACAGGGGTTAATGAAAAACTGTTTTTT. Protein product: CSATRGGTGVNEKLFF.

This clonotype was observed many times. V and J are TRBV7-9 and TRBJ2-7, with a possible D match to TRBD1 (5 bases). This CDR3 has 14 amino acids. Trimming shortened V by 2 bases and J by 2 bases, and 10 bases separated the two germline ends. The germline gives CDR1 SEHNR, CDR2 FQNEAQ (reference sequence). The chain's CDR3 is CASSLLVGPYEQYF. For the CDR3, the DNA is TGTGCCAGCAGCTTATTGGTGGGGCCCTACGAGCAGTACTTC.

The chain joins TRBV29-1 to TRBJ2-3; 8 nucleotides align to TRBD1. After removal of 4 bases from V and 5 bases from J, the junction contained 2 bases not matched to a gene. The CDR3 runs to 12 residues. Germline V lookup: CDR1 SQVTM, CDR2 ANQGSEA. The CDR3 nucleotides are TGCAGCGTTGGCAGGGGGCTAGATACGCAGTATTTT. Translation gives CSVGRGLDTQYF.

Ten or more counts support this clonotype. V usage is TRBV10-3 and J usage is TRBJ1-2; 9 nucleotides align to TRBD1. This CDR3 comprises 16 residues. Germline V gene lookup returns CDR1 ENHRY and CDR2 SYGVKD. With V trimmed by 0 bases and J by 1 base, 3 bases remained unmatched. CDR3 region: CAISESWDRDNYGYTF. For the CDR3, the DNA is TGTGCCATCAGTGAGTCTTGGGACAGGGATAACTATGGCTACACCTTC.

This clonotype has at least ten counts. The genes are TRBV5-1 and TRBJ2-5, with D tentatively TRBD1 or TRBD2 (5 bases each). The CDR3 is made up of 14 amino acids. Germline V gives CDR1 SGHRS, CDR2 YFSETQ. The V end lost 1 base, the J end lost 1 base, and 8 bases lay between the germline ends. The CDR3 nucleotides read TGCGCCAGCAGCTTGTCAGGGAGCCAAGAGACCCAGTACTTC. It codes for CASSLSGSQETQYF.

There are many counts of this clonotype. The chain joins TRBV29-1 to TRBJ2-2, with TRBD2 identical over 13 bases. V shed 3 bases, J shed 10 bases, and the junction held 5 bases outside the gene matches. The CDR3 covers 14 residues. Germline assignment: CDR1 SQVTM and CDR2 ANQGSEA. CDR3 in amino acids: CSVDPGLAGTELFF. CDR3 sequence (DNA): TGCAGCGTTGATCCGGGACTAGCGGGAACGGAGCTGTTTTTT.

Many counts were recorded for this clonotype. J is TRBJ2-7 and V is TRBV7-3; 9 nucleotides align to TRBD2. This CDR3 contains 13 residues. Trimming removed 8 bases from V and 9 bases from J; junction bases left unmatched: 11. In germline, CDR1 is SGHTA, CDR2 FQGTGA. Here the CDR3 DNA reads TGTGCCAGCGGCGTTAGCGGGAGTTCGAGGCAGTACTTC. It codes for CASGVSGSSRQYF.

This clonotype was counted at least ten times. CDR3 loop: CATATSGRETETQYF. Here the CDR3 DNA reads TGTGCCACCGCGACTAGCGGGAGAGAAACGGAGACCCAGTACTTC. The chain employs TRBV10-3 and TRBJ2-5, with 12 bases fitting TRBD2. The CDR3 loop spans 15 amino acids. The junction had 11 bases not matched to a gene; V was cut back by 10 bases and J by 5 bases. Germline lookup yields CDR1 ENHRY and CDR2 SYGVKD.

The rearrangement joins TRBV6-5 to TRBJ1-2; D remains unclear. Germline V CDR1 and CDR2: MNHEY, SVGAGI. This CDR3 region has 16 residues. V lost 0 bases to trimming and J lost 5 bases, with 16 bases between them. The CDR3 bases are TGTGCCAGCAGTTACTCGAGGCGGGAACGATCGTATGGCTACACCTTC. Translating gives CASSYSRRERSYGYTF.